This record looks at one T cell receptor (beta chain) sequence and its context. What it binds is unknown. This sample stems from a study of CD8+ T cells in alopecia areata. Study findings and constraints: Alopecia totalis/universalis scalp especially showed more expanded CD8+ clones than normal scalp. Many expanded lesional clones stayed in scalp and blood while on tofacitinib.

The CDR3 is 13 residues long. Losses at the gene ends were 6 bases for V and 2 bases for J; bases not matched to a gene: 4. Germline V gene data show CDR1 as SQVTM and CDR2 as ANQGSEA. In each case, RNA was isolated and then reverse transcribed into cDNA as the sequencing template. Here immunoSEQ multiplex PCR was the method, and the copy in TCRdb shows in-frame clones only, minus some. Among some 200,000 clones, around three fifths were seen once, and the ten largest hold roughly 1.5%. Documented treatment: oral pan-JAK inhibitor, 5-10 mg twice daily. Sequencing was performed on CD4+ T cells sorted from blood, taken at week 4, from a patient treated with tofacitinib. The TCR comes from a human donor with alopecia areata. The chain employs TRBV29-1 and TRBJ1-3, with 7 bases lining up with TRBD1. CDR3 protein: CSVQGRAGNTIYF. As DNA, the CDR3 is TGCAGCGTACAGGGGAGGGCTGGAAACACCATATATTTT. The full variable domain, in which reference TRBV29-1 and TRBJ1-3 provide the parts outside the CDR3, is SAVISQKPSRDICQRGTSLTIQCQVDSQVTMMFWYRQQPGQSLTLIATANQGSEATYESGFVIDKFPISRPNLTFSTLTVSNMSPEDSSIYLCSVQGRAGNTIYFGEGSWLTVV.